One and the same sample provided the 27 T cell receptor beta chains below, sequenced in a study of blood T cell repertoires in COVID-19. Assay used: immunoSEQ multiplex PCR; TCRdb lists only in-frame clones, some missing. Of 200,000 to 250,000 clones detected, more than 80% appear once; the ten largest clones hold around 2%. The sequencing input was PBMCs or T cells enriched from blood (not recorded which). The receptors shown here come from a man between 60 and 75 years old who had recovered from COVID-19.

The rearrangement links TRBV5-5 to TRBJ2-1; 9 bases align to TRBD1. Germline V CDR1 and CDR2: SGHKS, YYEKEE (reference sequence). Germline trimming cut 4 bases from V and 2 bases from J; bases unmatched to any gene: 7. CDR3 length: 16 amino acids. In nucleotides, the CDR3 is TGTGCCAGCAGCCCCGGACAGGGGTTCCCCTACAATGAGCAGTTCTTC. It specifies CASSPGQGFPYNEQFF.

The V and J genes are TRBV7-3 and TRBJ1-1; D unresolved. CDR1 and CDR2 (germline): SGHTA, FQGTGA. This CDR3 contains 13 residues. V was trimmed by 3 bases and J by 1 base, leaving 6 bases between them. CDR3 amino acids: CASSFTENTEAFF. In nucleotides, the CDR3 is TGTGCCAGCAGCTTTACAGAGAACACTGAAGCTTTCTTT.

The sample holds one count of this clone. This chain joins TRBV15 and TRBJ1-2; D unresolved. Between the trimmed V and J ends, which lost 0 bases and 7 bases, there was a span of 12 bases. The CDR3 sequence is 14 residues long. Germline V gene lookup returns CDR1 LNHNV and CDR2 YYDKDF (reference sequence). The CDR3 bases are TGTGCCACCAGCAGAGACGGGGAAGTCCGTGGCTACACCTTC. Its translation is CATSRDGEVRGYTF.

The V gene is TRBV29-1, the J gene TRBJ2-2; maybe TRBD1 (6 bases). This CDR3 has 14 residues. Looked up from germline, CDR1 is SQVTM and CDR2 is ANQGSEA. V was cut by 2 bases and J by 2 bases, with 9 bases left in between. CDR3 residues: CSVELGGNTGELFF. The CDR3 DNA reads TGCAGCGTTGAACTAGGGGGAAACACCGGGGAGCTGTTTTTT.

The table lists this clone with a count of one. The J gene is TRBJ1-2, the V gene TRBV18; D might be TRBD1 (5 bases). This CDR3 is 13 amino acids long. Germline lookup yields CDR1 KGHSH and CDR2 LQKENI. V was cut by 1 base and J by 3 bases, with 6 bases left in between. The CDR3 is CASSPLGDYGYTF. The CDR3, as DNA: TGTGCCAGCTCACCACTAGGGGACTATGGCTACACCTTC.

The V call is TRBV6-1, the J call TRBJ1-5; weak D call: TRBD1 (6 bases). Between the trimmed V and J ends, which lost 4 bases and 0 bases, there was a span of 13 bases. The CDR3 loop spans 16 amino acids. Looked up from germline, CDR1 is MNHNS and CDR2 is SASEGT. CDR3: CASSGLQGYSNQPQHF. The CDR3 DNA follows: TGTGCCAGCAGTGGCCTACAGGGCTATAGCAATCAGCCCCAGCATTTT.

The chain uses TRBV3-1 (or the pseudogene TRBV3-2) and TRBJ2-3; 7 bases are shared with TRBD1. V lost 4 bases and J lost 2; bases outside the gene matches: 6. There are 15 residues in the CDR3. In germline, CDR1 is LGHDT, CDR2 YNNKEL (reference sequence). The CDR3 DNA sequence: TGTGCCAGCAGCCCGGGGACAGCGAACACAGATACGCAGTATTTT. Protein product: CASSPGTANTDTQYF.

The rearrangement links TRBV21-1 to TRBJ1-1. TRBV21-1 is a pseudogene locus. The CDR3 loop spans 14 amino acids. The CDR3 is CASSKEGGGTEAFF. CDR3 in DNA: TGTGCCAGCAGCAAAGAGGGGGGGGGAACTGAAGCTTTCTTT.

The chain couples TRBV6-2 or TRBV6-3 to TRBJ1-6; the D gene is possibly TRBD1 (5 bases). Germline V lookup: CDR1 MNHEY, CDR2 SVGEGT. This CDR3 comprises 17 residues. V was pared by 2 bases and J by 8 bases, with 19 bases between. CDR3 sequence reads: CASSYRFATVPYSPLHF. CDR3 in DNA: TGTGCCAGCAGTTACCGATTCGCGACAGTTCCCTATTCACCCCTCCACTTT.

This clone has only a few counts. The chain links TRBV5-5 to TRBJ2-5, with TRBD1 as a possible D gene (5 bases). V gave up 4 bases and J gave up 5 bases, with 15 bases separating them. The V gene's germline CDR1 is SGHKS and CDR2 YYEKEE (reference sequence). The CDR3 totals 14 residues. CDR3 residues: CASSRRSGLETQYF. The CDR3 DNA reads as TGTGCCAGCAGCCGTCGCTCAGGGTTGGAGACCCAGTACTTC.

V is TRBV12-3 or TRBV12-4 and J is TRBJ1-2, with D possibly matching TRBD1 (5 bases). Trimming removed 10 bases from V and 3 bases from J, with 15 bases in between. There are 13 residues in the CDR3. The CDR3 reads CAIEGLGDYGYTF. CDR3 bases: TGTGCCATCGAAGGGTTAGGGGACTATGGCTACACCTTC.

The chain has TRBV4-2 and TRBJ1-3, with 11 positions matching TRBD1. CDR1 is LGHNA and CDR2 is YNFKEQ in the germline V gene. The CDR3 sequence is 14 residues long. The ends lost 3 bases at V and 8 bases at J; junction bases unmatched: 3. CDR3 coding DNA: TGTGCCAGCAGCCAGGACAGGGGGCCGGACACCATATATTTT. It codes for CASSQDRGPDTIYF.

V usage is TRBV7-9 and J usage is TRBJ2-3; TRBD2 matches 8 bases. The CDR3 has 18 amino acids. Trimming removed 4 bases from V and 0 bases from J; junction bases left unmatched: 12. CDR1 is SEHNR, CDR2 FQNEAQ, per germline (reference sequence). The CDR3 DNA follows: TGTGCCAGCAGCTCCCGCCGCGGGGGGCCCCCTAGCACAGATACGCAGTATTTT. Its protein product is CASSSRRGGPPSTDTQYF.

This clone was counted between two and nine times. DNA for the CDR3: TGTGCCAGTAAGCTCCGAGGGGGGGGAAGCACTGAAGCTTTCTTT. Translation: CASKLRGGGSTEAFF. V and J are TRBV19 and TRBJ1-1, with D perhaps TRBD1 (6 bases). V lost 7 bases to trimming and J lost 4 bases, with 19 bases between them. The CDR3 is 15 residues long. Germline V CDR1 and CDR2: LNHDA, SQIVND (reference sequence).

The CDR3 DNA follows: TGTGCCAGCAGCTTGGCCGGGAGAAACTATGGCTACACCTTC. Protein: CASSLAGRNYGYTF. This chain connects TRBV5-6 to TRBJ1-2; D is uncertain. The CDR3 contains 14 residues. Per germline, CDR1 SGHDT and CDR2 YYEEEE. Trimming removed 0 bases from V and 2 bases from J, with 8 bases in between.

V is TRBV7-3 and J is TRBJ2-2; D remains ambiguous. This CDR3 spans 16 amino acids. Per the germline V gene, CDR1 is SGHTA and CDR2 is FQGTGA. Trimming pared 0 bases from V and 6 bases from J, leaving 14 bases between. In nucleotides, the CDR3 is TGTGCCAGCAGCTTAACATATTCGGGTGCGGCCGGGGAGCTGTTTTTT. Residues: CASSLTYSGAAGELFF.

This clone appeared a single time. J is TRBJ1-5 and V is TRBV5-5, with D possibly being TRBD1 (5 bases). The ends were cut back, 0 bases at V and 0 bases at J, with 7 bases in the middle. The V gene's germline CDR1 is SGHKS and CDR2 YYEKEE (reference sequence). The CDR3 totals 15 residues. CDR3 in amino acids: CASSLEQGSNQPQHF. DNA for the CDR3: TGTGCCAGCAGCTTGGAGCAGGGTAGCAATCAGCCCCAGCATTTT.

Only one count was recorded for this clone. As DNA, the CDR3 is TGTGCCAGCAGTTTAAGACAGGGTTTACCCCTCCACTTT. Translating gives CASSLRQGLPLHF. The chain employs TRBV27 and TRBJ1-6; 7 bases match TRBD1. This CDR3 has 13 residues. CDR1 is MNHEY, CDR2 SMNVEV, per germline (reference sequence). V shed 2 bases, J shed 12 bases, and the junction held 4 bases outside the gene matches.

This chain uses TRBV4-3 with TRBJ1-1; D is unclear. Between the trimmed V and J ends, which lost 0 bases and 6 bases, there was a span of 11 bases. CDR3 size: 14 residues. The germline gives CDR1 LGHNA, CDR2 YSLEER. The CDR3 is CASSQDQTGAEAFF. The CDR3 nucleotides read TGCGCCAGCAGCCAAGATCAGACCGGGGCTGAAGCTTTCTTT.

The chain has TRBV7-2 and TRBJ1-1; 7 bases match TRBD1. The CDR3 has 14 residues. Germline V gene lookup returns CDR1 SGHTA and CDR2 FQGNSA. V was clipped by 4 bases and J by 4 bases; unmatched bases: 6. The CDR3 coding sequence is TGTGCCAGCAGCTCCACCGGGACAGTCACTGAAGCTTTCTTT. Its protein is CASSSTGTVTEAFF.

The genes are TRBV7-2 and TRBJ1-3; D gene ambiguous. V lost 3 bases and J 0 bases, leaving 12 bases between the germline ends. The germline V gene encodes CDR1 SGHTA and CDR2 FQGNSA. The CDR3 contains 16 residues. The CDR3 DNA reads TGTGCCAGCAGCTTGAACAGAATGAGCTCTGGAAACACCATATATTTT. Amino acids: CASSLNRMSSGNTIYF.

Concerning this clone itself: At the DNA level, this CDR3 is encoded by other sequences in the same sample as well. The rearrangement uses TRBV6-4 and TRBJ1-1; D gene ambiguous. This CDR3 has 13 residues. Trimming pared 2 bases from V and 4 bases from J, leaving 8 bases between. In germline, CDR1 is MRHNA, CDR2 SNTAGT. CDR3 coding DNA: TGTGCCAGCAGTGACAGAGGCATCACTGAAGCTTTCTTT. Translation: CASSDRGITEAFF.

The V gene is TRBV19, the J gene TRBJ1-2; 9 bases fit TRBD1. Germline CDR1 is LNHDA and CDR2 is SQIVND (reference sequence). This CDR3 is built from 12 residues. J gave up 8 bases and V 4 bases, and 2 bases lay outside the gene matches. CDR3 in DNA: TGTGCCAGTAGTAACAGGGGGCAGGGCTACACCTTC. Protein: CASSNRGQGYTF.

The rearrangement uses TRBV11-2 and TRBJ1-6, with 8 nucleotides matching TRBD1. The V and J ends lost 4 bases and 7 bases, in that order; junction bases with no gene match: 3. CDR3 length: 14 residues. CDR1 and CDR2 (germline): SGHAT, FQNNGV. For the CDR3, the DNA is TGTGCCAGCAGCTCCAGGGGGCTAAATTCACCCCTCCACTTT. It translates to CASSSRGLNSPLHF.

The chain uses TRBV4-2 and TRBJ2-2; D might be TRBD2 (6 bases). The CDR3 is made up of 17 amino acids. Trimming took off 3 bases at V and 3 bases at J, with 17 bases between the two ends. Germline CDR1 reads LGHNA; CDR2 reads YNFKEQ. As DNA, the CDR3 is TGTGCCAGCAGCCACCCTAGTGTGGGGGGAGACACCGGGGAGCTGTTTTTT. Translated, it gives CASSHPSVGGDTGELFF.

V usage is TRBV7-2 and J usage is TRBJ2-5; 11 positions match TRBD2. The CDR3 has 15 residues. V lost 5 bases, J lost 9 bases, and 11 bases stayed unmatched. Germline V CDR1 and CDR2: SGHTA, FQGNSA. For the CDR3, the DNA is TGTGCCAGCAGCCCCGGGACTAGCGGTTCTCAGGCCCAGTACTTC. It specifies CASSPGTSGSQAQYF.

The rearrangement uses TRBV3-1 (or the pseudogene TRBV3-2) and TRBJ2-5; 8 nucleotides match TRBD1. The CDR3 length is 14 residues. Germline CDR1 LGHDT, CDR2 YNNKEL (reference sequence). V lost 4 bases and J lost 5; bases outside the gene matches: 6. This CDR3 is CASSRQGAGETQYF. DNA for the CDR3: TGTGCCAGCAGCCGGCAGGGGGCTGGGGAGACCCAGTACTTC.